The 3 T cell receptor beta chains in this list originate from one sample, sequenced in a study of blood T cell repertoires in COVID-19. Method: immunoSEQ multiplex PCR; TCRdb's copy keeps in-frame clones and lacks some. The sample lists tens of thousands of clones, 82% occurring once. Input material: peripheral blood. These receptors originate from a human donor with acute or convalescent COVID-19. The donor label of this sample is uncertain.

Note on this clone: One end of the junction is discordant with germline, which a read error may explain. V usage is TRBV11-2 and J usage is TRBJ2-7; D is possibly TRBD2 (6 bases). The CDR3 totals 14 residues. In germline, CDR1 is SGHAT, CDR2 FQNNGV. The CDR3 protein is CASGLEDYSYEQYF. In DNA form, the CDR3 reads TGTGCCAGCGGCTTAGAGGACTACTCCTACGAGCAGTACTTC.

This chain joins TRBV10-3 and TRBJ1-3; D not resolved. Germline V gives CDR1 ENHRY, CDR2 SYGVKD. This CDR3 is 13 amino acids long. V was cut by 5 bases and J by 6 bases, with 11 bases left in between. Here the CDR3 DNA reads TGTGCCATCAGTCCCGCAGTTGAAAACACCATATATTTT. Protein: CAISPAVENTIYF.

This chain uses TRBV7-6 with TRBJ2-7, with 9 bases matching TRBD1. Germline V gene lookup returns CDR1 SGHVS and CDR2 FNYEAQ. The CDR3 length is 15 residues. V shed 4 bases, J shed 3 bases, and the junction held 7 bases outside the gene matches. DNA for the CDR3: TGTGCCAGCAGCTCCTCCGGGACAGGGCTCTACGAGCAGTACTTC. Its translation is CASSSSGTGLYEQYF.